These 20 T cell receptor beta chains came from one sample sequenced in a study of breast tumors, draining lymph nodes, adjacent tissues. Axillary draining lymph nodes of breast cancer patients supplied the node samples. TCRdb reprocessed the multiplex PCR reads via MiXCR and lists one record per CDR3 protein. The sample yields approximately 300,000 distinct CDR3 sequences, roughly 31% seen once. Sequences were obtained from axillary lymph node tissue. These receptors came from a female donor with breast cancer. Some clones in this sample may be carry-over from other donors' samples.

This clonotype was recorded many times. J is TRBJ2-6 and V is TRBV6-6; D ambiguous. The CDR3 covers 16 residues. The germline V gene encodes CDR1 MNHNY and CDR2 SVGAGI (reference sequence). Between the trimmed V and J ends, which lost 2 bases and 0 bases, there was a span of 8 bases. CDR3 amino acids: CASSYEQLSGANVLTF. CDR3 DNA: TGTGCCAGCAGTTACGAGCAGCTCTCTGGGGCCAACGTCCTGACTTTC.

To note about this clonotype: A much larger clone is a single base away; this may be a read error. CDR3 region: CASSTTLYTRYF. The DNA of the CDR3 is TGTGCCAGCAGTACAACTCTCTATACGCGGTATTTT. The V gene is TRBV12-3 or TRBV12-4, the J gene TRBJ2-3; D gene unclear. This CDR3 has 12 amino acids.

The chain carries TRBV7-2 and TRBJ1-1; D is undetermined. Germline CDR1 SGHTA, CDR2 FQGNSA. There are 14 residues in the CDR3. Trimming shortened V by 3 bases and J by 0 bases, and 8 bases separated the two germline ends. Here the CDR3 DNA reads TGTGCCAGCAGCTTTAACCGAATGAACACTGAAGCTTTCTTT. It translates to CASSFNRMNTEAFF.

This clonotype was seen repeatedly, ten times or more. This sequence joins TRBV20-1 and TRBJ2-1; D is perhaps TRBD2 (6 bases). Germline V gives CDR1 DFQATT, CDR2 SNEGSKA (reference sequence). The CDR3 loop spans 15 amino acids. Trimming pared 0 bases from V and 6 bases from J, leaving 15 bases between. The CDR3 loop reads CSARDRRGWGNEQFF. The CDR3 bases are TGCAGTGCTAGAGATCGGCGGGGTTGGGGCAATGAGCAGTTCTTC.

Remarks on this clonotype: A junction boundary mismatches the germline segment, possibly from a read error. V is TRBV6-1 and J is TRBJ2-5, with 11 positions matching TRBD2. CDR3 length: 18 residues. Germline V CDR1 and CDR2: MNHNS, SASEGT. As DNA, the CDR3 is TGTGCCAGCAGTGAAGGGCTTAAATCCCTAGCGGGAGGAGAGACCAAGTACTTC. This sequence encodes CASSEGLKSLAGGETKYF.

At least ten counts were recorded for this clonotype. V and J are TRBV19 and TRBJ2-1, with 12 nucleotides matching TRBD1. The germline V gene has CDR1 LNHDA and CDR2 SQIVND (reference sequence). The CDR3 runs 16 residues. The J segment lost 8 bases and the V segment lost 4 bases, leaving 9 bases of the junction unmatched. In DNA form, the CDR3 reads TGTGCCAGTAGTACGGGGGGGACAGGGGGCGCGTATGAGCAGTTCTTC. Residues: CASSTGGTGGAYEQFF.

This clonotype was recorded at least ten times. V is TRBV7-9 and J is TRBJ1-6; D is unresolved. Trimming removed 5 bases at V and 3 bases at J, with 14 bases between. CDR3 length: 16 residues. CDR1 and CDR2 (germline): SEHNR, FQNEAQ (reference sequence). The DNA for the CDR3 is TGTGCCAGCAGCCCCCCCACCGCGGGCTATAATTCACCCCTCCACTTT. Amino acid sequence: CASSPPTAGYNSPLHF.

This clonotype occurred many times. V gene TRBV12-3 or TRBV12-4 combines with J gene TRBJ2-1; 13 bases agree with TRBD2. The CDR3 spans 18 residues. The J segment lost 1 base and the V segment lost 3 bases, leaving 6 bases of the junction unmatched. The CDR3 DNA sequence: TGTGCCAGCAGTTTTGGACTAGCGGGAGTTACTTCCTACAATGAGCAGTTCTTC. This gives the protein CASSFGLAGVTSYNEQFF.

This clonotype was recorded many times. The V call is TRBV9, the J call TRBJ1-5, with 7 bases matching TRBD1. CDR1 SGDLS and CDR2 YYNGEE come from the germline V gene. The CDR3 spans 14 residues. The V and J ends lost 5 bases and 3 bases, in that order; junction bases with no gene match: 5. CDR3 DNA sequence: TGTGCCAGCAGTATAACAGGGGCCAATCAGCCCCAGCATTTT. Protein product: CASSITGANQPQHF.

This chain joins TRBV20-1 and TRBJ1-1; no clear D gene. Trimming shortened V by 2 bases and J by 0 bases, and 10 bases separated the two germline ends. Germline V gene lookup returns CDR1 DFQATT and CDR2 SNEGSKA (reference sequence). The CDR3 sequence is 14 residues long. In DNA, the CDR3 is TGCAGTGCTAGATTCCCCGGACTGAACACTGAAGCTTTCTTT. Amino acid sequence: CSARFPGLNTEAFF.

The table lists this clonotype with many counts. This chain's CDR3 is CASSRPIRQGLYSNQPQHF. The CDR3, as DNA: TGTGCCAGCAGCCGCCCTATCCGACAGGGTTTGTATAGCAATCAGCCCCAGCATTTT. V is TRBV11-3 and J is TRBJ1-5, with 7 bases matching TRBD1. The CDR3 is 19 residues long. CDR1 and CDR2 (germline): SGHNT, YENEEA. V lost 5 bases to trimming and J lost 0 bases; unmatched junction nucleotides: 16.

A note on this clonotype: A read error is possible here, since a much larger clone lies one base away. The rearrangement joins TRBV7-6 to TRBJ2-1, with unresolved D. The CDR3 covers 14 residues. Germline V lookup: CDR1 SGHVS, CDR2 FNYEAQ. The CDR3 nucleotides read TGTGCCAGCAGCTTACAGGCTCTTAATAATGGGCAGTTCTTC. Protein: CASSLQALNNGQFF.

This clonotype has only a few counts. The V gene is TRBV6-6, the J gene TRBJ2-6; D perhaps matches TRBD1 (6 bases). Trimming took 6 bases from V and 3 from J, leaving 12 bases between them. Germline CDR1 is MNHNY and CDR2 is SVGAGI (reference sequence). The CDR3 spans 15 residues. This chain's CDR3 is CASRPPGDGANVLTF. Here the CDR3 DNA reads TGTGCCAGCAGGCCCCCAGGGGATGGGGCCAACGTCCTGACTTTC.

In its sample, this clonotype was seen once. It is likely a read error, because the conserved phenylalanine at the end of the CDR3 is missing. CDR3 in amino acids: CASSLGRLAGGPETQYL. DNA for the CDR3: TGTGCCAGCAGCTTAGGTCGACTAGCGGGAGGGCCCGAGACCCAGTACCTC. The chain recombines TRBV11-3 with TRBJ2-5; 14 bases match TRBD2. CDR1 is SGHNT and CDR2 is YENEEA in the germline V gene. The CDR3 runs to 17 residues. J lost 5 bases, V lost 1 base, and 6 bases had no gene match.

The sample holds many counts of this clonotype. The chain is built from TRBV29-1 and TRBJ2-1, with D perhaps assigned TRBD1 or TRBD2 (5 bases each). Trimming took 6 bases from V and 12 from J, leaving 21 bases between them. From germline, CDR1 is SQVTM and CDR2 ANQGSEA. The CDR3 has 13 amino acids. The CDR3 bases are TGCAGCGTGGGGGACCCCAAAGGCGATGCGCAGTTCTTC. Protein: CSVGDPKGDAQFF.

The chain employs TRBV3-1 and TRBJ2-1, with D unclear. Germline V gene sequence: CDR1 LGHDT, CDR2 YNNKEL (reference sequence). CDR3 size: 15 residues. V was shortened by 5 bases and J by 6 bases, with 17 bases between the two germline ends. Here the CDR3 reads CASSFRLFRSNEQFF. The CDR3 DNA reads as TGTGCCAGCAGCTTTAGATTGTTTCGGTCCAATGAGCAGTTCTTC.

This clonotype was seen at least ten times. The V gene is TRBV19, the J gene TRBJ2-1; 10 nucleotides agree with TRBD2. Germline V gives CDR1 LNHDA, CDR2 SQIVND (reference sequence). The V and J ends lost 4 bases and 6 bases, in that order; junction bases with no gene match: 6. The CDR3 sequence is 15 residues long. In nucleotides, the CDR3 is TGTGCCAGTAGTACAAATAGCGGGAGGCCCAATGAGCAGTTCTTC. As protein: CASSTNSGRPNEQFF.

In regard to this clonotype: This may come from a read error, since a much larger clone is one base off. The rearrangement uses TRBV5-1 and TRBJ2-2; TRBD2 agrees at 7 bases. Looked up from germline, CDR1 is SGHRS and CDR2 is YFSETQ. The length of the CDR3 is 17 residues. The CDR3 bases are TGCGCCAGCAGCTTGGCCGGCGGGAGTTCGAACACCGGGGAGCTGGTTTTT. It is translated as CASSLAGGSSNTGELVF.

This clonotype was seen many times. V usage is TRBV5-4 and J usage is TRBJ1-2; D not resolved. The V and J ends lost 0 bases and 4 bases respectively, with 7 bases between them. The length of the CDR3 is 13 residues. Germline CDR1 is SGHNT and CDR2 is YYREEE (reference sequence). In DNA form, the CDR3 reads TGTGCCAGCAGCTTGGAGAGGACCTATGGCTACACCTTC. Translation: CASSLERTYGYTF.

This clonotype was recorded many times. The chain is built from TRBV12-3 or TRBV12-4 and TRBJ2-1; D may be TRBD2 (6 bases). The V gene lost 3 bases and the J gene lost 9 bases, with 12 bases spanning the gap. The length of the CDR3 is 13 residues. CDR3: CASSFLGGGEQFF. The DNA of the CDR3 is TGTGCCAGCAGTTTTCTCGGGGGTGGTGAGCAGTTCTTC.